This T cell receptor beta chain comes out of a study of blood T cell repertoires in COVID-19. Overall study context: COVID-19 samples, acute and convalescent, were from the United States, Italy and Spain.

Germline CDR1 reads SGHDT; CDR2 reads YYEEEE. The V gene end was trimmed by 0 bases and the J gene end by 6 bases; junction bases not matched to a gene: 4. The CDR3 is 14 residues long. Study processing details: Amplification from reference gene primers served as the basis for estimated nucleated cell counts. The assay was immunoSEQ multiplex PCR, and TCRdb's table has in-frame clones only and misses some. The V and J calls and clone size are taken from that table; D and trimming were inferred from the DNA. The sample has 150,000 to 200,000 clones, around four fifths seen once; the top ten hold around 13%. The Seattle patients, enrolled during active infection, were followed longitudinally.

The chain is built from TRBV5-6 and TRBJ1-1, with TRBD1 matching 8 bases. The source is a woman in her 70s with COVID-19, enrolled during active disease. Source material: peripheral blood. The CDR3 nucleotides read TGTGCCAGCAGCTTGGGGACAGGGATGGCTGAAGCTTTCTTT. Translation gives CASSLGTGMAEAFF. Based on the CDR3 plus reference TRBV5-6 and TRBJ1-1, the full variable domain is DAGVTQSPTHLIKTRGQQVTLRCSPKSGHDTVSWYQQALGQGPQFIFQYYEEEERQRGNFPDRFSGHQFPNYSSELNVNALLLGDSALYLCASSLGTGMAEAFFGQGTRLTVV.